Listed below are T cell receptor beta chains from one sample, sequenced in a study of shared clonotypes between healthy human individuals. Clones were read by immunoSEQ multiplex PCR, and TCRdb kept only the in-frame ones, dropping some. Here the sample spans some 2.4 million clones, approximately 93% being singletons. The sequencing sample was made of naive CD4+ T cells from PBMCs. The receptors shown here come from a man aged 18 to 29 in good health. Some clones in this sample may be carry-over from other donors' samples. Both conserved end residues are part of each CDR3. A D gene is named only where the DNA matches it firmly. Clone size is stated in some rows and not others, as once, few, many or a class when expanded.

clone size	J gene	V gene	D gene	CDR3 protein	CDR3 DNA
NA	TRBJ2-7	TRBV2	NA	CASSAKGHEQYF	TGTGCCAGCAGTGCTAAAGGACACGAGCAGTACTTC
NA	TRBJ2-5	TRBV18	NA	CASSWGGTAQETQYF	TGTGCCAGCTCGTGGGGCGGGACAGCACAAGAGACCCAGTACTTC
NA	TRBJ2-5	TRBV15	TRBD1	CATSRGQPGGETQYF	TGTGCCACCAGCAGGGGACAGCCCGGCGGAGAGACCCAGTACTTC
NA	TRBJ2-5	TRBV9	TRBD1	CASSETGAGETQYF	TGTGCCAGCAGCGAAACAGGGGCGGGAGAGACCCAGTACTTC
NA	TRBJ2-3	TRBV7-6	TRBD2	CASSLGAAGVDTQYF	TGTGCCAGCAGCTTAGGCGCAGCGGGGGTGGATACGCAGTATTTT
NA	TRBJ1-5	TRBV18	NA	CASSPTRRGLGSNQPQHF	TGTGCCAGCTCACCGACGAGACGCGGGCTCGGTAGCAATCAGCCCCAGCATTTT
NA	TRBJ1-4	TRBV28	NA	CASSWVGEKLFF	TGTGCCAGCAGTTGGGTAGGTGAAAAACTGTTTTTT
NA	TRBJ2-2	TRBV9	NA	CASSVGENTGELFF	TGTGCCAGCAGCGTAGGAGAGAACACCGGGGAGCTGTTTTTT
NA	TRBJ2-2	TRBV7-2	NA	CASSMSRGTGELFF	TGTGCCAGCAGCATGTCCAGGGGCACCGGGGAGCTGTTTTTT
NA	TRBJ2-5	TRBV18	NA	CASSPQSGTRRETQYF	TGTGCCAGCTCACCTCAATCGGGAACCCGGCGTGAGACCCAGTACTTC
NA	TRBJ2-2	TRBV2	TRBD2	CASRAGVDTGELFF	TGTGCCTCGCGCGCGGGGGTGGACACCGGGGAGCTGTTTTTT
NA	TRBJ2-1	TRBV28	NA	CASSPGSGSSYNEQFF	TGTGCCAGCAGCCCCGGGTCGGGCAGCTCCTACAATGAGCAGTTCTTC
NA	TRBJ2-7	TRBV28	NA	CASSSPGRIYEQYF	TGTGCCAGCAGTTCCCCGGGACGGATCTACGAGCAGTACTTC
NA	TRBJ2-1	TRBV29-1	TRBD1	CSVDGHRGPYNEQFF	TGCAGCGTTGACGGGCACAGGGGGCCCTACAATGAGCAGTTCTTC
NA	TRBJ1-2	TRBV28	NA	CASTTGGQPEANYGYTF	TGTGCCAGCACCACCGGCGGGCAGCCTGAAGCTAACTATGGCTACACCTTC
NA	TRBJ1-2	TRBV30	TRBD1	CAFKLDRGYGYTF	TGTGCCTTTAAATTGGACAGGGGCTATGGCTACACCTTC
NA	TRBJ2-5	TRBV5-4	NA	CASRAGAFQETQYF	TGTGCCAGCAGAGCTGGCGCCTTTCAAGAGACCCAGTACTTC
NA	TRBJ1-4	TRBV28	NA	CASSLPSEKLFF	TGTGCCAGCAGTCTTCCGAGCGAAAAACTGTTTTTT
NA	TRBJ1-2	TRBV30	NA	CAWSVGGGGYTF	TGTGCCTGGAGTGTTGGAGGGGGTGGCTACACCTTC
NA	TRBJ2-5	TRBV7-6	TRBD2	CASTREGLAIQETQYF	TGTGCCAGCACCAGAGAGGGACTAGCGATACAAGAGACCCAGTACTTC
NA	TRBJ2-5	TRBV28	NA	CASRSSSWETQYF	TGTGCCAGCAGATCTAGTTCTTGGGAGACCCAGTACTTC
NA	TRBJ2-7	TRBV19	NA	CASSRQVSSYEQYF	TGTGCCAGTAGTCGACAGGTGAGCTCCTACGAGCAGTACTTC
NA	TRBJ2-2	TRBV4-3	NA	CASSQESGWTGELFF	TGCGCCAGCAGCCAAGAGTCAGGATGGACCGGGGAGCTGTTTTTT
NA	TRBJ2-2	TRBV6-5	NA	CASTRVVGRELFF	TGTGCCAGCACGAGGGTAGTGGGGAGGGAGCTGTTTTTT
NA	TRBJ2-1	TRBV6-6	NA	CASVLGGRGTYEQFF	TGTGCCAGCGTTCTCGGGGGGAGGGGGACCTATGAGCAGTTCTTC
NA	TRBJ1-1	TRBV5-1	NA	CASSWGINTEAFF	TGCGCCAGCAGCTGGGGGATAAACACTGAAGCTTTCTTT
NA	TRBJ2-3	TRBV5-1	NA	CASSSGGESPSDTQYF	TGCGCCAGCAGCTCGGGCGGGGAATCTCCCAGCGATACGCAGTATTTT
NA	TRBJ2-7	TRBV14	NA	CASSQDSFAWLYEQYF	TGTGCCAGCAGCCAAGATTCCTTCGCTTGGCTCTACGAGCAGTACTTC
once	TRBJ2-5	TRBV6-1	TRBD1	CASSEGDRDQETQYF	TGTGCCAGCAGTGAAGGGGACAGGGACCAAGAGACCCAGTACTTC
NA	TRBJ1-5	TRBV6-1	TRBD1	CASGQVLGGNQPQHF	TGTGCCAGCGGACAGGTCCTGGGCGGCAATCAGCCCCAGCATTTT
NA	TRBJ2-3	TRBV11-2	TRBD2	CASSVGLANTDTQYF	TGTGCCAGCAGCGTTGGACTAGCGAACACAGATACGCAGTATTTT
NA	TRBJ1-4	TRBV28	NA	CASSRSGGNEKLFF	TGTGCCAGCAGCCGTTCGGGGGGCAATGAAAAACTGTTTTTT
NA	TRBJ1-1	TRBV6-5	NA	CASSYSPRAAEAFF	TGTGCCAGCAGTTACTCTCCAAGGGCCGCTGAAGCTTTCTTT
NA	TRBJ2-7	TRBV18	NA	CASSPGLYEQYF	TGTGCCAGCTCACCAGGACTTTACGAGCAGTACTTC
NA	TRBJ2-3	TRBV28	NA	CASSFRGISTDTQYF	TGTGCCAGCAGTTTCCGGGGAATTAGCACAGATACGCAGTATTTT
NA	TRBJ1-2	TRBV4-3	NA	CASSQVATGAYGYTF	TGCGCCAGCAGCCAAGTAGCGACTGGGGCCTATGGCTACACCTTC
NA	TRBJ1-1	TRBV5-1	TRBD1	CASRVGTGAGTEAFF	TGCGCCAGCAGGGTCGGGACAGGAGCAGGTACTGAAGCTTTCTTT
NA	TRBJ2-3	TRBV7-2	NA	CASSPLLEFTDTQYF	TGTGCCAGCAGCCCCTTACTAGAATTCACAGATACGCAGTATTTT
NA	TRBJ1-5	TRBV7-8	TRBD1	CASSLAPGTGVRPQHF	TGTGCCAGCAGCTTAGCGCCCGGGACAGGGGTGCGGCCCCAGCATTTT
NA	TRBJ2-1	TRBV7-9	NA	CASSLSREQFF	TGTGCCAGCAGCTTAAGCCGAGAGCAGTTCTTC
NA	TRBJ1-5	TRBV28	TRBD1	CASSRQGDNQPQHF	TGTGCCAGCAGTCGACAGGGTGACAATCAGCCCCAGCATTTT
NA	TRBJ2-1	TRBV7-9	NA	CASSSSGTPGYEQFF	TGTGCCAGCAGCTCATCCGGGACCCCGGGATATGAGCAGTTCTTC
NA	TRBJ2-2	TRBV13	TRBD1	CASNPYRGQGGTGELFF	TGTGCCAGCAACCCATACCGGGGACAGGGTGGCACCGGGGAGCTGTTTTTT
NA	TRBJ2-5	TRBV5-1	TRBD2	CASSRGLAGGGETQYF	TGCGCCAGCAGCCGTGGACTAGCGGGAGGAGGGGAGACCCAGTACTTC
NA	TRBJ1-5	TRBV27	NA	CASSLITGQYQPQHF	TGTGCCAGCAGTTTAATAACCGGACAATATCAGCCCCAGCATTTT
NA	TRBJ1-1	TRBV27	TRBD1	CASSLGYRGLGTEAFF	TGTGCCAGCAGTTTGGGATACAGGGGACTAGGCACTGAAGCTTTCTTT
NA	TRBJ2-6	TRBV19	NA	CASSPRGAGANVLTF	TGTGCCAGTAGTCCCAGGGGGGCCGGGGCCAACGTCCTGACTTTC